This T cell receptor beta chain was found in a study of T cells in Graves' hyperthyroidism and ophthalmopathy. TCR beta CDR3 regions were amplified from RNA transcripts. The study used the HTBI primer set for a first-round RT-PCR of the TCR CDR3. TCRdb fed the multiplex PCR reads into MiXCR, producing one record per CDR3 protein. The sample lists around 270,000 distinct CDR3 sequences; approximately 19% were seen once. The CDR3 contains 15 residues. V was pared by 2 bases and J by 3 bases, with 7 bases of the junction left unmatched. Germline V lookup: CDR1 GTSNPN, CDR2 SVGIG (reference sequence). The study excluded patients with uncontrolled infection, other autoimmune disease, pregnancy or lactation.

The chain is built from TRBV30 and TRBJ2-1; 7 bases match TRBD2. The receptor comes from a man aged 50-59 years with Graves' ophthalmopathy. The source material was blood. The CDR3 nucleotides read TGTGCCTGGAGTTTGTCTAGCGGATTCTACAATGAGCAGTTCTTC. Protein product: CAWSLSSGFYNEQFF.